This is a list of T cell receptor beta chains from one sample in a study of blood T cell repertoires in COVID-19. The data were produced by immunoSEQ multiplex PCR, yet TCRdb's version contains in-frame clones alone and is incomplete. The sample holds 400,000 to 550,000 clones, around nine tenths seen once. The sequenced material came from PBMCs or T cells enriched from blood (not recorded which). The receptor source for this set is a woman between 18 and 30 years old with acute COVID-19. Both conserved end residues are part of each CDR3. A D gene is named only where the DNA matches it firmly. The size of a clone is reported for some rows only, either as once, few or many, or as a class for expanded clones.

V gene	D gene	clone size	J gene	CDR3 DNA	CDR3 protein
TRBV11-2	TRBD1	.	TRBJ2-7	TGTGCCAGCTCACCGGGACAGGGGTCCTACGAGCAGTACTTC	CASSPGQGSYEQYF
TRBV19	TRBD1	few	TRBJ1-4	TGTGCCAGTAGATCCGGACAGGCAACTAATGAAAAACTGTTTTTT	CASRSGQATNEKLFF
TRBV2	TRBD2	.	TRBJ2-3	TGTGCCAGCAGACTAGCGGGGGGGCGGGGAGATACGCAGTATTTT	CASRLAGGRGDTQYF
TRBV19	TRBD1	.	TRBJ2-7	TGTGCCAGTAGTATGGACAGGGACCGCTACGAGCAGTACTTC	CASSMDRDRYEQYF
TRBV14	TRBD2	.	TRBJ2-5	TGTGCCAGCAGCCAAGAAAGTGGACTAGAGGAGACCCAGTACTTC	CASSQESGLEETQYF
TRBV19	.	.	TRBJ1-5	TGTGCCAGTAGTAAGAGGGCAGGGGTTAATCAGCCCCAGCATTTT	CASSKRAGVNQPQHF
TRBV29-1	.	.	TRBJ1-5	TGCAGCGTTGAAGATGTTGCAGGCAATCAGCCCCAGCATTTT	CSVEDVAGNQPQHF
TRBV25-1	TRBD1	.	TRBJ1-1	TGTGCCAGCGGGGACAGCCTTGAAGCTTTCTTT	CASGDSLEAFF
TRBV9	.	.	TRBJ1-2	TGTGCCAGCAGCGTAACCGGTAAGGTAGGAGTGCAGGGGCCTGGCTACACCTTC	CASSVTGKVGVQGPGYTF
TRBV6-5	TRBD1	few	TRBJ1-5	TGTGCCAGCACTACGGACAGGGCGGCGCCCCAGCATTTT	CASTTDRAAPQHF
TRBV11-2	.	once	TRBJ1-6	TGTGCCAGCAGCTTAGAAGGCACAGCTAATAATTCACCCCTCCACTTT	CASSLEGTANNSPLHF
TRBV6-1	.	.	TRBJ1-6	TGTGCCAGCAGTGAGCACTTGGTGACAGAGAGCTCCTATAATTCACCCCTCCACTTT	CASSEHLVTESSYNSPLHF
TRBV3-1/TRBV3-2	.	.	TRBJ1-4	TGTGCCAGCAGCTCGGGTTTAGGCAATGAAAAACTGTTTTTT	CASSSGLGNEKLFF
TRBV5-1	.	.	TRBJ2-3	TGCGCCAGCAGACGGGACTTACCCGATACGCAGTATTTT	CASRRDLPDTQYF
TRBV15	.	.	TRBJ2-5	TGTGCCACCAGCAGGGTCCGAAAGGCGGGGGCGGGGGAGACCCAGTACTTC	CATSRVRKAGAGETQYF
TRBV28	TRBD1	.	TRBJ1-2	TGTGCCAGCAGTCCCCCAGACAGGGCCTATGGCTACACCTTC	CASSPPDRAYGYTF
TRBV27	.	.	TRBJ2-7	TGTGCCAGCAGTTTATCGAATGGCCTTTACGAGCAGTACTTC	CASSLSNGLYEQYF
TRBV2	TRBD2	.	TRBJ2-1	TGTGCCAGCCCAAGGACTAGTTCATACAATGAGCAGTTCTTC	CASPRTSSYNEQFF
TRBV19	TRBD1	.	TRBJ1-2	TGTGCCAGTACAGGGGGTTATGGCTACACCTTC	CASTGGYGYTF
TRBV5-4	TRBD2	once	TRBJ2-7	TGTGCCAGCAGCTTCAGCGGGAGTCTCCACGAGCAGTACTTC	CASSFSGSLHEQYF
TRBV4-1	.	.	TRBJ2-7	TGCGCCAGCAGCCGGCAACAGGGTTTCGAGCAGTACTTC	CASSRQQGFEQYF
TRBV3-1/TRBV3-2	.	.	TRBJ2-7	TGTGCCAGTAGAGACAGGTACTACGAGCAGTACTTC	CASRDRYYEQYF
TRBV5-1	TRBD2	.	TRBJ2-3	TGCGCCAGCAGCTTCCGGACTAGCGGGAGTACAGATACGCAGTATTTT	CASSFRTSGSTDTQYF
TRBV27	.	.	TRBJ1-6	TGTGCCAGCAGTTACAGGGTAGTAGATTCACCCCTCCACTTT	CASSYRVVDSPLHF
TRBV7-9	TRBD1	.	TRBJ1-6	TGTGCCAGCAGCTTTGGGGACAGCCTGAGCTCCTATAATTCACCCCTCCACTTT	CASSFGDSLSSYNSPLHF
TRBV5-1	.	.	TRBJ2-1	TGCGCCAGCAGCGTCGACTCCCCCTTCCGCGATGAGCAGTTCTTC	CASSVDSPFRDEQFF
TRBV18	TRBD1	.	TRBJ1-6	TGTGCCAGCTCACCGGGCAGGGGGGACTCACCCCTCCACTTT	CASSPGRGDSPLHF
TRBV19	TRBD1	.	TRBJ2-5	TGTGCCAGTAGCGAGACAGGGGTAGAGACCCAGTACTTC	CASSETGVETQYF
TRBV3-1/TRBV3-2	.	.	TRBJ2-1	TGTGCCAGCAGCCAAGATATGTTCCATGAGCAGTTCTTC	CASSQDMFHEQFF
TRBV28	TRBD1	.	TRBJ1-6	TGTGCCAGCAGTATATCGGGACAGGGGGCCGGGGGTAGCTCACCCCTCCACTTT	CASSISGQGAGGSSPLHF
TRBV18	.	.	TRBJ1-4	TGTGCCAGCTCACCACCGGTCGGGGACAATAATGAAAAACTGTTTTTT	CASSPPVGDNNEKLFF
TRBV3-1/TRBV3-2	.	.	TRBJ2-7	TGTGCCAGCAGCCAGGGCGGGGGCGCCCGGGAGCAGTACTTC	CASSQGGGAREQYF
TRBV25-1	.	.	TRBJ2-1	TGTGCCAGCAGTGACCCTACAGTACATTACAATGAGCAGTTCTTC	CASSDPTVHYNEQFF
TRBV12-3/TRBV12-4	.	.	TRBJ1-2	TGTGCCAGCAGTTTCCAGGGTGTCTATGGCTACACCTTC	CASSFQGVYGYTF
TRBV10-3	.	once	TRBJ1-5	TGTGCCATCAGTGAAGGGGTAGATAGCAATCAGCCCCAGCATTTT	CAISEGVDSNQPQHF
TRBV5-8	.	.	TRBJ2-5	TGTGCCAGCAGCTTGGGCAGGGTCGATTCGGAGACCCAGTACTTC	CASSLGRVDSETQYF
TRBV18	.	.	TRBJ1-4	TGTGCCAGCTCACCTCTGGACAGCTATGCAACTAATGAAAAACTGTTTTTT	CASSPLDSYATNEKLFF